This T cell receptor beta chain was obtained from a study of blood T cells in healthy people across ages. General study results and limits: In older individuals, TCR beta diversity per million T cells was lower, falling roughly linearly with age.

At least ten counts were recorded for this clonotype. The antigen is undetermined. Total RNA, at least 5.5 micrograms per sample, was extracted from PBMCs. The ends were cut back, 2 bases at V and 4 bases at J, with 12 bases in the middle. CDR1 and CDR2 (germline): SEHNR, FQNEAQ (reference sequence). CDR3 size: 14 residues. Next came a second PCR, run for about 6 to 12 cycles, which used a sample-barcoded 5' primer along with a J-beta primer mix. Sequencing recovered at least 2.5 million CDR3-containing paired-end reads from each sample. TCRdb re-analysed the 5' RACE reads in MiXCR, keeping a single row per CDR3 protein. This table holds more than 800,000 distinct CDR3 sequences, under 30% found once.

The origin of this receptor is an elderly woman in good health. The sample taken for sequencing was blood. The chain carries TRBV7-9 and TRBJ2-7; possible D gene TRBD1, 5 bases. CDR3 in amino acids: CASSLRGAGYEQYF. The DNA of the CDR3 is TGTGCCAGCAGCTTACGAGGCGCAGGGTACGAGCAGTACTTC.